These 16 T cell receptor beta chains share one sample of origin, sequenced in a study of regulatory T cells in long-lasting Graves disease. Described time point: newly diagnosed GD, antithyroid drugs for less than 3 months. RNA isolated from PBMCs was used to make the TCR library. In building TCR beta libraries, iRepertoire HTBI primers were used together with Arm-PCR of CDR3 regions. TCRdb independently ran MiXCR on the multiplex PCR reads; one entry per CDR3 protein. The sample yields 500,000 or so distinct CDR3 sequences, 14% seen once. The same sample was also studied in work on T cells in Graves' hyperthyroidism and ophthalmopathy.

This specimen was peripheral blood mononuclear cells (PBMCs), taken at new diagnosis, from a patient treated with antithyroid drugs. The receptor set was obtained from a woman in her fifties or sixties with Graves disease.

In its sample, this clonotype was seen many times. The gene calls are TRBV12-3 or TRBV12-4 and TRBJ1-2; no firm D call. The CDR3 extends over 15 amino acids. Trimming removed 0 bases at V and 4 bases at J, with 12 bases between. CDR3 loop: CASSLASGGFYGYTF. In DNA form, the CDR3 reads TGTGCCAGCAGTTTAGCAAGCGGAGGATTCTATGGCTACACCTTC.

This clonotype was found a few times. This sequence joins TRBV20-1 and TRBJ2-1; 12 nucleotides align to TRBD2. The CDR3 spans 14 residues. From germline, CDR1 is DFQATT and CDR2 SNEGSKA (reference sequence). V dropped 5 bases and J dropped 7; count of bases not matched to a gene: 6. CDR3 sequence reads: CSAPLAGGINEQFF. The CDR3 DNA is TGCAGTGCTCCACTAGCGGGAGGTATAAATGAGCAGTTCTTC.

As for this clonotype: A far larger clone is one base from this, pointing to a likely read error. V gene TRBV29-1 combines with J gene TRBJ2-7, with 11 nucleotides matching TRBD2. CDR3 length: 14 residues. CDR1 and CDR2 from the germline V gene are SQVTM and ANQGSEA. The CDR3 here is CSTTSGSISYEQYF. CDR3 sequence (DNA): TGCAGTACCACTAGCGGGAGTATCTCCTACGAGCAGTACTTC.

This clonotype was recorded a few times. The CDR3 DNA reads as TGTGCCAGCAGCTTCCTTGGGCGGGAGGACTACGAGCAGTACTTC. Residues: CASSFLGREDYEQYF. V gene TRBV27 combines with J gene TRBJ2-7, with 8 positions matching TRBD2. Trimming at V came to 6 bases and at J to 3 bases, leaving 10 bases not matched to a gene. In germline, CDR1 is MNHEY, CDR2 SMNVEV (reference sequence). CDR3 length equals 15 residues.

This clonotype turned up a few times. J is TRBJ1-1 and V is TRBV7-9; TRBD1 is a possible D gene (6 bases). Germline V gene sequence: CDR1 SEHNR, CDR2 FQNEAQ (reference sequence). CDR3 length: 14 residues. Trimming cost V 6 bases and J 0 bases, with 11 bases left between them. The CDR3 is CASSPGAVNTEAFF. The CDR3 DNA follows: TGTGCCAGCAGTCCAGGGGCGGTGAACACTGAAGCTTTCTTT.

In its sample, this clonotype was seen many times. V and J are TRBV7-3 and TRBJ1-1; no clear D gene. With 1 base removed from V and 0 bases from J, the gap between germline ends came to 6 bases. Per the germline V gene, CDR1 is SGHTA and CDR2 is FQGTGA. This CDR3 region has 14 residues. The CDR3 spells CASSLNSLNTEAFF. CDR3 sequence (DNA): TGTGCCAGCAGCTTAAACAGCTTGAACACTGAAGCTTTCTTT.

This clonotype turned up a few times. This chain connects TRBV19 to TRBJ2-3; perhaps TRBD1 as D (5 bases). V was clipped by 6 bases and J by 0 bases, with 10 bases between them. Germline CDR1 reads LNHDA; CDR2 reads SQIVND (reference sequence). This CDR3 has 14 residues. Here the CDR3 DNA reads TGTGCCAGTAGCGCTCGACAGAGCACAGATACGCAGTATTTT. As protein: CASSARQSTDTQYF. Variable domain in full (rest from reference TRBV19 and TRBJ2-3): DGGITQSPKYLFRKEGQNVTLSCEQNLNHDAMYWYRQDPGQGLRLIYYSQIVNDFQKGDIAEGYSVSREKKESFPLTVTSAQKNPTAFYLCASSARQSTDTQYFGPGTRLTVL.

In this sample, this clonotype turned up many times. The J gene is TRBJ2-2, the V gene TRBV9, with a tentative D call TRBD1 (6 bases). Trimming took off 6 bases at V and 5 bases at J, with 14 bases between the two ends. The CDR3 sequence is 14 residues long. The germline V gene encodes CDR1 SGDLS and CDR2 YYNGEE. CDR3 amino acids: CASTQGGETGELFF. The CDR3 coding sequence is TGTGCCAGCACCCAAGGGGGAGAAACCGGGGAGCTGTTTTTT.

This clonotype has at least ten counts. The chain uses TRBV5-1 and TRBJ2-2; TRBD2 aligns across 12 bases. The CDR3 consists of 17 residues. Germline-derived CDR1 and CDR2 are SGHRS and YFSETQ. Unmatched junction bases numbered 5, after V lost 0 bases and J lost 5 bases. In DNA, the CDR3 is TGCGCCAGCAGCTTGGCCGCCGGGACTAGCGGGACCGGGGAGCTGTTTTTT. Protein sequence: CASSLAAGTSGTGELFF. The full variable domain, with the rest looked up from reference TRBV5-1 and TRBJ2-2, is KAGVTQTPRYLIKTRGQQVTLSCSPISGHRSVSWYQQTPGQGLQFLFEYFSETQRNKGNFPGRFSGRQFSNSRSEMNVSTLELGDSALYLCASSLAAGTSGTGELFFGEGSRLTVL.

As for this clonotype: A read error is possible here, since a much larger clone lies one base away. CDR3 coding DNA: TGTGCCAGCAGCCAAGGACAGGTCGGGTACGAGCAGTACTTC. Its translation is CASSQGQVGYEQYF. V gene TRBV3-1 combines with J gene TRBJ2-7, with a tentative D call TRBD1 (6 bases). V lost 1 base, J lost 4 bases, and 11 bases lay in between. The germline V gene encodes CDR1 LGHDT and CDR2 YNNKEL (reference sequence). This CDR3 has 14 residues.

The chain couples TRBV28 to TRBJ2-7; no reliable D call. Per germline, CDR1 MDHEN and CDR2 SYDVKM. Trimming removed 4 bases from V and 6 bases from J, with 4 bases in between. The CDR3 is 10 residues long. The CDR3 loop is CASSSSEQYF. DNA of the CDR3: TGTGCCAGCAGTTCGAGCGAGCAGTACTTC.

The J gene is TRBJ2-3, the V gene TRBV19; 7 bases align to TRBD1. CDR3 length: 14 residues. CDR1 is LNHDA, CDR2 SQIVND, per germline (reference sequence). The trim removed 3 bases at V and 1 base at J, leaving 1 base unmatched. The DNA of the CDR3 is TGTGCCAGTAGTATTGGGACAGGCACAGATACGCAGTATTTT. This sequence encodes CASSIGTGTDTQYF.

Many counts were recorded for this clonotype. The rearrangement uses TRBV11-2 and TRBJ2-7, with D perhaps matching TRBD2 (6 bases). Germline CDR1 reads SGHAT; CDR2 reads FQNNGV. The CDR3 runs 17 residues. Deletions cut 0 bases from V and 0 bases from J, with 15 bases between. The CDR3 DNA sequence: TGTGCCAGCAGCTTAGATTTCGGTCTAGCGAGCTCCTACGAGCAGTACTTC. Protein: CASSLDFGLASSYEQYF.

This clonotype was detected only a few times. This CDR3 reads CSAVGDRSLSQYF. The CDR3 DNA sequence: TGCAGTGCTGTCGGGGACCGGTCTCTGTCGCAGTATTTT. The chain joins TRBV20-1 to TRBJ2-3, with D perhaps given as TRBD1 or TRBD2 (5 bases each). The CDR3 length is 13 residues. Germline values: CDR1 DFQATT, CDR2 SNEGSKA (reference sequence). Trimming removed 5 bases at V and 10 bases at J, with 19 bases between.

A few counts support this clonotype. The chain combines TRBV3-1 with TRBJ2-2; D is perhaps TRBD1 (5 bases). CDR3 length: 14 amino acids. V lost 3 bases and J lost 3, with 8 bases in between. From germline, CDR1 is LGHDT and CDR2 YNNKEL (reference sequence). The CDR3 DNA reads TGTGCCAGCAGCCAGGACACTTACACCGGGGAGCTGTTTTTT. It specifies CASSQDTYTGELFF.

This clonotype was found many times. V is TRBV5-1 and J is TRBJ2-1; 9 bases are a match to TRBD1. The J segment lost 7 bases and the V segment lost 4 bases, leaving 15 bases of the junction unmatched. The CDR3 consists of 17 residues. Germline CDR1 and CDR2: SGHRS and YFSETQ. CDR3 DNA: TGCGCCAGCAGCCTAGTTCCGGGGGGACAGGGTCATAATGAGCAGTTCTTC. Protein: CASSLVPGGQGHNEQFF.